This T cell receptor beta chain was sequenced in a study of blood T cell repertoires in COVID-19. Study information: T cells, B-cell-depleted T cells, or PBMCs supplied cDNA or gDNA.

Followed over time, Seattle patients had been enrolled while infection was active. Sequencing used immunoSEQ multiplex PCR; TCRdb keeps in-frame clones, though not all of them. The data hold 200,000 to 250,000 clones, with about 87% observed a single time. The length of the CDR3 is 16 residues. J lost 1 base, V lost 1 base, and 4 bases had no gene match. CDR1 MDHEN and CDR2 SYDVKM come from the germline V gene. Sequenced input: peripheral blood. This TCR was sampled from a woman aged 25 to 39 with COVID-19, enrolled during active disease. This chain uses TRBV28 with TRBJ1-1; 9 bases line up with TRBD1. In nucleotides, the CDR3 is TGTGCCAGCAGTTTATATGGGACAGGGAAGAACACTGAAGCTTTCTTT. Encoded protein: CASSLYGTGKNTEAFF.